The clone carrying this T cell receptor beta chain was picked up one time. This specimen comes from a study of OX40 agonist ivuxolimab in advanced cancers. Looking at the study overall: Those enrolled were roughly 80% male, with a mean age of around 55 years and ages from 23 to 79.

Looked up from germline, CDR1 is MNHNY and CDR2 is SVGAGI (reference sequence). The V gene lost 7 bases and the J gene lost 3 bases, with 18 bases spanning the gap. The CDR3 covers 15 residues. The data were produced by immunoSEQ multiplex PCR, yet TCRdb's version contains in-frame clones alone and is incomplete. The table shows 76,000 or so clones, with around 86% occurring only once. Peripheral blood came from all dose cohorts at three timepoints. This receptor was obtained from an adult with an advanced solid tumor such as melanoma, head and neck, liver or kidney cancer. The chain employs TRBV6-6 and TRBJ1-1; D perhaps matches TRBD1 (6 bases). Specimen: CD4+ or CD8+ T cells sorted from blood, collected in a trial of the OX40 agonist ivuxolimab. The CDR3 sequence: CASTLLGGLDTEAFF. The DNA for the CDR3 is TGTGCCAGCACCCTACTAGGGGGATTAGACACTGAAGCTTTCTTT.